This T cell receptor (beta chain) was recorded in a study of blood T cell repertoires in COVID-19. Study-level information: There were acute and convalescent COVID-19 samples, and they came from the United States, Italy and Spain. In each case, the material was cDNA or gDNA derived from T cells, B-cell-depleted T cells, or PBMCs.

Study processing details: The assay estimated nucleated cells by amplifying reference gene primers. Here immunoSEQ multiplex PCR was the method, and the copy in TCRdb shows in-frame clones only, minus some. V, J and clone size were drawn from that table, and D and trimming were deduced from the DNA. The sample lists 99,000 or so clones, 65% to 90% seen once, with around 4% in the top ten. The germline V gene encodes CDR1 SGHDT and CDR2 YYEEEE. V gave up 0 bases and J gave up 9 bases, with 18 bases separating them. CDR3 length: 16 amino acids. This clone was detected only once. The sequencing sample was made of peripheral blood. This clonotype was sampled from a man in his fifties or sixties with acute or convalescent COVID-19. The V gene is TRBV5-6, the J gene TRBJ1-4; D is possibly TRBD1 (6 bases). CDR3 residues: CASSLDYGQGTQKLFF. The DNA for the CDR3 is TGTGCCAGCAGCTTGGATTATGGCCAGGGGACGCAAAAACTGTTTTTT.